Below are 6 T cell receptor beta chains sequenced from a single sample in a study of T cells in Graves' hyperthyroidism and ophthalmopathy. TCR beta CDR3 regions were amplified from RNA. Primed by the HTBI set, a first-round RT-PCR was run on the TCR CDR3. In TCRdb, the multiplex PCR reads were re-called with MiXCR into one record per CDR3 protein. The sample shows about 600,000 distinct CDR3 sequences, about a sixth of them seen only once. The source material was blood. The receptors come from a woman in her 40s with Graves' ophthalmopathy.

This clonotype was detected a few times. This chain connects TRBV2 to TRBJ1-5; a possible D gene is TRBD1 (6 bases). This CDR3 is 15 amino acids long. Germline V gives CDR1 SNHLY, CDR2 FYNNEI. The ends were cut back, 6 bases at V and 6 bases at J, with 18 bases in the middle. CDR3 in amino acids: CASRRTDLAGQPQHF. CDR3 sequence (DNA): TGTGCCAGCAGAAGGACAGACCTCGCGGGTCAGCCCCAGCATTTT.

This clonotype has only a few counts. The rearrangement uses TRBV10-3 and TRBJ2-7; 9 nucleotides line up with TRBD1. With V trimmed by 2 bases and J by 7 bases, 6 bases remained unmatched. The CDR3 length is 14 residues. CDR1 is ENHRY, CDR2 SYGVKD, per germline. CDR3 DNA: TGTGCCATCAGTGAGCCAGGGACAGGGTGGGAGCAGTACTTC. This sequence encodes CAISEPGTGWEQYF.

This chain links TRBV20-1 with TRBJ2-3; TRBD1 matches at 7 bases. J lost 2 bases, V lost 5 bases, and 4 bases had no gene match. Germline CDR1 and CDR2: DFQATT and SNEGSKA (reference sequence). The CDR3 is made up of 13 amino acids. The DNA for the CDR3 is TGCAGTGCTTACAGGGGATTCACAGATACGCAGTATTTT. This translates into CSAYRGFTDTQYF.

The V gene is TRBV6-1, the J gene TRBJ2-7; TRBD2 matches at 8 bases. Per the germline V gene, CDR1 is MNHNS and CDR2 is SASEGT. V was clipped by 10 bases and J by 4 bases; unmatched bases: 9. This CDR3 is built from 13 residues. CDR3 residues: CAITGLALYEQYF. The DNA for the CDR3 is TGTGCCATAACTGGACTAGCTTTGTACGAGCAGTACTTC.

This clonotype was seen a few times. The V call is TRBV6-1, the J call TRBJ1-4; D is undetermined. Per germline, CDR1 MNHNS and CDR2 SASEGT. With 5 bases removed from V and 1 base from J, the gap between germline ends came to 14 bases. This CDR3 has 16 amino acids. CDR3 bases: TGTGCCAGCAGTTATGGCCCCGGGAGAACTAATGAAAAACTGTTTTTT. Residues: CASSYGPGRTNEKLFF.

Many counts were recorded for this clonotype. The V gene is TRBV20-1, the J gene TRBJ2-3; the D gene is possibly TRBD2 (5 bases). Trimming took 0 bases from V and 0 from J, leaving 22 bases between them. The V gene's germline CDR1 is DFQATT and CDR2 SNEGSKA (reference sequence). The CDR3 extends over 19 amino acids. CDR3 residues: CSARDRQRASGTSTDTQYF. In DNA form, the CDR3 reads TGCAGTGCTAGAGATCGGCAGAGAGCCAGCGGAACTAGCACAGATACGCAGTATTTT.